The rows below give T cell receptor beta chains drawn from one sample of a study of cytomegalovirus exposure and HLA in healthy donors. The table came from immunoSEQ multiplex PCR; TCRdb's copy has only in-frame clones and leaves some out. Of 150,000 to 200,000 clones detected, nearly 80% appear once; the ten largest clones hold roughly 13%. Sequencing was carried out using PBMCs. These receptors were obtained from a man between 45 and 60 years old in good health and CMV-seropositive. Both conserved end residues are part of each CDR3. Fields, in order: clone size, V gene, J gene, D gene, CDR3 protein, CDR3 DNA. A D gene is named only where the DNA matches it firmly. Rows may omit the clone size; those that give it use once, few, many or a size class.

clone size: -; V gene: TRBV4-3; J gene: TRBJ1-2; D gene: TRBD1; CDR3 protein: CASSQVDRERGGYTF; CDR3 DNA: TGCGCCAGCAGCCAAGTGGACAGGGAGAGAGGGGGCTACACCTTC
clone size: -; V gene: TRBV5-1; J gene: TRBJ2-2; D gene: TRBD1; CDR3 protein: CASSYLPGQGNTGELFF; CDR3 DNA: TGCGCCAGCAGCTACCTCCCGGGACAGGGGAACACCGGGGAGCTGTTTTTT
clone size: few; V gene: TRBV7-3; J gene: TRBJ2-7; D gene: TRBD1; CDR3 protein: CASSLDREHEQYF; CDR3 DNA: TGTGCCAGCAGCTTAGACAGGGAGCACGAGCAGTACTTC
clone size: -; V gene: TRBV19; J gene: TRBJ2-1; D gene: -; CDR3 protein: CASDPGGSYNEQFF; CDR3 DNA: TGTGCCAGTGATCCCGGGGGTTCCTACAATGAGCAGTTCTTC
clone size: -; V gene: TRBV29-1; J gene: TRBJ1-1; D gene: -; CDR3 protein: CSVEFRIGSEAFF; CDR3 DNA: TGCAGCGTTGAATTTAGAATAGGGAGTGAAGCTTTCTTT
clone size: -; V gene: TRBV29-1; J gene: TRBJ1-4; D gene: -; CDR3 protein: CSVTGGAATNEKLFF; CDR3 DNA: TGCAGCGTCACCGGTGGGGCAGCAACTAATGAAAAACTGTTTTTT
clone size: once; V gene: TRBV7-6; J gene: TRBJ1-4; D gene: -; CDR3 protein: CASSSRTGYEKLFF; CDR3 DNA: TGTGCCAGCAGCTCTAGGACTGGGTATGAAAAACTGTTTTTT
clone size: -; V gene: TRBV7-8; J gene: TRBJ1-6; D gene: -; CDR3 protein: CASSSTGLYNSPLHF; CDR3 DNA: TGTGCCAGCAGCTCGACAGGTCTCTATAATTCACCCCTCCACTTT
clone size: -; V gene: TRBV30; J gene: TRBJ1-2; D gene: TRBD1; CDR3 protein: CAWSVLGQGRYNYGYTF; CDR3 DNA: TGTGCCTGGAGTGTACTGGGACAGGGGAGGTATAACTATGGCTACACCTTC
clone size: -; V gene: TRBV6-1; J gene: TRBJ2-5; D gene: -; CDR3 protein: CASSSRDTLVRTQYF; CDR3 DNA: TGTGCCAGCAGTTCCCGTGACACGCTGGTGAGGACCCAGTACTTC
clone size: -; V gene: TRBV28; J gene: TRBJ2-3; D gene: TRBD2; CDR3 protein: CASSPGGATGTQYF; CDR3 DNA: TGTGCCAGCAGCCCCGGGGGGGCTACAGGGACGCAGTATTTT
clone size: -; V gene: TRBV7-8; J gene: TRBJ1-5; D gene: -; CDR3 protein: CASSPFTGRGQPQHF; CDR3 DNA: TGTGCCAGCAGCCCATTTACAGGGCGAGGTCAGCCCCAGCATTTT
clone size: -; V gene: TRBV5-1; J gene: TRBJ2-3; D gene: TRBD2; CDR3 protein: CASSLGPGGINTQYF; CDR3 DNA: TGCGCCAGCAGCTTGGGACCCGGGGGGATCAATACGCAGTATTTT
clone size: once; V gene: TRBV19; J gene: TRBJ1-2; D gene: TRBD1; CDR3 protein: CASQGVVGYTF; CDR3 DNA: TGTGCCAGTCAGGGGGTCGTCGGCTACACCTTC
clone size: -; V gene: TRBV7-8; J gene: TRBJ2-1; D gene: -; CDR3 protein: CASSLVKGAGWFF; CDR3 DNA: TGTGCCAGCAGCTTAGTGAAGGGAGCTGGGTGGTTCTTC
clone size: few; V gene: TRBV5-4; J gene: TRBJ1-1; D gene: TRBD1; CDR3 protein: CASSSDRGPTEAFF; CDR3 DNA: TGTGCCAGCAGCTCGGACAGGGGGCCCACTGAAGCTTTCTTT
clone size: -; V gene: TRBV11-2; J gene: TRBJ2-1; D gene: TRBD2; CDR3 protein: CASSFGGMSSYNEQFF; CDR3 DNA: TGTGCCAGCAGCTTCGGGGGGATGAGCTCCTACAATGAGCAGTTCTTC
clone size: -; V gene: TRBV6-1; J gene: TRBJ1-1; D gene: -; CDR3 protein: CASSVGEVTEAFF; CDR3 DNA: TGTGCCAGCAGTGTGGGGGAGGTCACTGAAGCTTTCTTT
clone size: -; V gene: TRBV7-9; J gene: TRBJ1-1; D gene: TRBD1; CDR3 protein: CASSPDPGTGDTEAFF; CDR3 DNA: TGTGCCAGCAGCCCAGACCCTGGGACAGGGGACACTGAAGCTTTCTTT
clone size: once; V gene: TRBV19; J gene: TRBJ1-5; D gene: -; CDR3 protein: CATRETLYSNQPQHF; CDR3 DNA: TGTGCCACCCGCGAGACACTCTATAGCAATCAGCCCCAGCATTTT
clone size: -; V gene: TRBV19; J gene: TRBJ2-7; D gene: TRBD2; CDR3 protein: CASSIRLRGGGFYEQYF; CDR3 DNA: TGTGCCAGTAGTATACGCCTCCGGGGGGGAGGATTTTACGAGCAGTACTTC
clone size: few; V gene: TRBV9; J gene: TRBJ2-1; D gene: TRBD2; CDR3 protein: CASSPSSGGVDEQFF; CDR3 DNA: TGTGCCAGCAGCCCCAGTAGCGGGGGGGTCGATGAGCAGTTCTTC
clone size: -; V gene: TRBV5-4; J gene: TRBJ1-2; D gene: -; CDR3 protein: CASSLPGLNDGYTF; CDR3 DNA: TGTGCCAGCAGCTTACCAGGGCTCAATGATGGCTACACCTTC
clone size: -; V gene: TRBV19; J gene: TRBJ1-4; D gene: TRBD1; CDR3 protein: CASSVGQPREKLFF; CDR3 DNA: TGTGCCAGTAGTGTGGGACAGCCTAGGGAAAAACTGTTTTTT
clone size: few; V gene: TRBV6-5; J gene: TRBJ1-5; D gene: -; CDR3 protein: CASRQDSNQPQHF; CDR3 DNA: TGTGCCAGCAGACAAGATAGCAATCAGCCCCAGCATTTT
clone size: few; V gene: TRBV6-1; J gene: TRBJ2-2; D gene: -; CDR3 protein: CATLGGNTGELFF; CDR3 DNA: TGTGCCACCCTGGGGGGGAACACCGGGGAGCTGTTTTTT
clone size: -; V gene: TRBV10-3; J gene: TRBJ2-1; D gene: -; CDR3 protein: CAIGEGGSYNEQFF; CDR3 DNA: TGTGCCATCGGGGAGGGGGGGTCCTACAATGAGCAGTTCTTC
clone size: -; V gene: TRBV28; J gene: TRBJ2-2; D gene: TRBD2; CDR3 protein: CASSLRSGGLNTGELFF; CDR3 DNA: TGTGCCAGCAGTTTGCGCAGCGGGGGATTAAACACCGGGGAGCTGTTTTTT
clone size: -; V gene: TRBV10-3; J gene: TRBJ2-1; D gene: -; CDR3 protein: CAISEDLVLGHNEQFF; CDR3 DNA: TGTGCCATCAGTGAGGACCTAGTCTTGGGGCACAATGAGCAGTTCTTC
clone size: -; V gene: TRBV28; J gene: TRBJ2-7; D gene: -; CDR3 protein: CASSTSYEQYF; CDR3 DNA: TGTGCCAGCAGCACAAGTTACGAGCAGTACTTC
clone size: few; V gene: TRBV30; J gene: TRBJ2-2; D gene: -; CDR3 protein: CAGITRDFTGELFF; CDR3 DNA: TGTGCCGGGATCACCCGGGATTTCACCGGGGAGCTGTTTTTT
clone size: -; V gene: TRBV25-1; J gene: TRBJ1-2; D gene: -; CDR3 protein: CASSDEFLGYTF; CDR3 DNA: TGTGCCAGCAGTGACGAGTTTCTCGGCTACACCTTC
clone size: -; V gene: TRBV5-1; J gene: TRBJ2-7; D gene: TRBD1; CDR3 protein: CASSSYGTGVYEQYF; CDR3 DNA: TGCGCCAGCAGCTCGTACGGGACAGGGGTCTACGAGCAGTACTTC
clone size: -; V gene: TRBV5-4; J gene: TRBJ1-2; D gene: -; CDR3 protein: CASSFLAGGYTF; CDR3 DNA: TGTGCCAGCAGCTTTTTAGCGGGCGGCTACACCTTC
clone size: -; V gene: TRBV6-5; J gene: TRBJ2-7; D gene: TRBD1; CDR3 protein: CASSPTGTGNYEQYF; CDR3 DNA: TGTGCCAGCAGTCCCACCGGGACAGGGAACTACGAGCAGTACTTC
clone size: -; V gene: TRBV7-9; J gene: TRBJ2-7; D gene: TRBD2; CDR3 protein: CASSLAGGALYEQYF; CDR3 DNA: TGTGCCAGCAGCTTAGCGGGAGGGGCCCTCTACGAGCAGTACTTC
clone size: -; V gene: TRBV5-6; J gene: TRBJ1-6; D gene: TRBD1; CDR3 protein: CASTRRQGGSPLHF; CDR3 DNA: TGTGCCAGCACCCGCAGACAGGGAGGTTCACCCCTCCACTTT
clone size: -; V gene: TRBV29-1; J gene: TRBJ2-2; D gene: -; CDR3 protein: CSAGGLPNTGELFF; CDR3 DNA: TGCAGCGCAGGGGGACTCCCAAACACCGGGGAGCTGTTTTTT
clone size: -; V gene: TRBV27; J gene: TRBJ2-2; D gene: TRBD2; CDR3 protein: CATQGLASTGELLF; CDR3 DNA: TGTGCCACCCAGGGACTAGCGTCCACCGGGGAGCTGCTTTTT
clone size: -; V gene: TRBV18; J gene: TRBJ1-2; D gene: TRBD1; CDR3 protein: CASSPIGQGRDGYTF; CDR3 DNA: TGTGCCAGCTCACCAATCGGACAGGGTAGAGATGGCTACACCTTC
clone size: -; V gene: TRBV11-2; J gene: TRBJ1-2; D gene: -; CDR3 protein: CASSARTALGTF; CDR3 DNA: TGTGCCAGCAGCGCCAGGACAGCGCTCGGGACCTTC
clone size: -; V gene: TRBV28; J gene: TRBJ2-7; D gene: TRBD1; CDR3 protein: CASRRTGGSDEQYF; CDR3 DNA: TGTGCCAGCAGGCGAACAGGGGGCAGCGACGAGCAGTACTTC
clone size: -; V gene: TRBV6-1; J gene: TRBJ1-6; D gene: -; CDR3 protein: CASSEGVHRSNSPLHF; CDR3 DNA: TGTGCCAGCAGTGAAGGGGTTCACAGGAGTAATTCACCCCTCCACTTT
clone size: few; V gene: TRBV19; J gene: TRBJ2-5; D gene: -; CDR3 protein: CASSSGGAKTQYF; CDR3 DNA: TGTGCCAGTAGTAGCGGGGGCGCGAAGACCCAGTACTTC
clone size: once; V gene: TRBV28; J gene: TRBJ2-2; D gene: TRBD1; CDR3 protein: CASRPGQGGTGELFF; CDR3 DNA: TGTGCCAGCAGGCCAGGACAGGGTGGAACCGGGGAGCTGTTTTTT
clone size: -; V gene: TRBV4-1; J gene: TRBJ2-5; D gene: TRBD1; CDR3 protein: CASSQDPGQGLQETQYF; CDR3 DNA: TGCGCCAGCAGCCAAGATCCCGGACAGGGGCTACAAGAGACCCAGTACTTC
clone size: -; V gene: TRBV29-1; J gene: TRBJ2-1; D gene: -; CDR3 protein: CSVAGGSPGNEQFF; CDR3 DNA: TGCAGCGTTGCCGGGGGAAGCCCTGGCAATGAGCAGTTCTTC
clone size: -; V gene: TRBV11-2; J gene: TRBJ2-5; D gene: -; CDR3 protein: CASSLDRGAQETQYF; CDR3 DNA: TGTGCCAGCAGCTTAGATCGGGGGGCACAAGAGACCCAGTACTTC
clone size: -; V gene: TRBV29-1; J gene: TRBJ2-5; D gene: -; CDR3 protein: CSVEGAISLASQETQYF; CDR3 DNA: TGCAGCGTTGAAGGGGCAATTTCCTTGGCATCCCAAGAGACCCAGTACTTC
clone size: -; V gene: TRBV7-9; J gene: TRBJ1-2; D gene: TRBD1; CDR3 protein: CASSTGGPPYGYTF; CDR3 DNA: TGTGCCAGCAGCACAGGGGGCCCCCCCTATGGCTACACCTTC
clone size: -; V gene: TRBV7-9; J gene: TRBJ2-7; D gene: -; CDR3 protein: CASRSGTSYEQYF; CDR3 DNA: TGTGCCAGCAGATCCGGGACAAGCTACGAGCAGTACTTC
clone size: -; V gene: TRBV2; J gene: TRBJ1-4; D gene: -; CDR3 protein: CASSERQGLNEKLFF; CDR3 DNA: TGTGCCAGCAGTGAAAGGCAGGGCCTAAATGAAAAACTGTTTTTT
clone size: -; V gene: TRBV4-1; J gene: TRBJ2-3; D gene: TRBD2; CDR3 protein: CASSQESTSGGNPDTQYF; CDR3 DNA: TGCGCCAGCAGCCAAGAATCGACTAGCGGGGGGAACCCAGATACGCAGTATTTT
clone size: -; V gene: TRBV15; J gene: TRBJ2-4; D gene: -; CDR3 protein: CATSSVANIQYF; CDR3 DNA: TGTGCCACCAGCAGTGTAGCAAACATTCAGTACTTC
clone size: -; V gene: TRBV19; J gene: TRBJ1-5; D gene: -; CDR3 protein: CASSTTATSNQPQHF; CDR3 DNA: TGTGCCAGTAGTACGACAGCTACTAGCAATCAGCCCCAGCATTTT
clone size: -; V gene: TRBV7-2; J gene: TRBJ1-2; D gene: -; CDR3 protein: CASSNSQGNLAYGYTF; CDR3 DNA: TGTGCCAGCAGCAACAGCCAGGGGAATTTAGCCTATGGCTACACCTTC
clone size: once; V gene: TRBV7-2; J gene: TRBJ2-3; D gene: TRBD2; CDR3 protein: CASSIGTSENTQYF; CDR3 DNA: TGTGCCAGCAGCATCGGGACTAGCGAAAATACGCAGTATTTT